The sequence of this T cell receptor (beta chain) was determined in a study of blood T cell repertoires in COVID-19. TCRdb's table, derived via immunoSEQ multiplex PCR, lists solely in-frame clones and lacks some. Among about 140,000 clones, 80% to 90% were seen once, and the ten largest hold 1.5% to 2%. Sample: peripheral blood. The clonotype was recovered from a woman in her forties or fifties with acute or convalescent COVID-19.

The CDR3 DNA reads TGCGCCAGCAGCTTGCTCCTAGCGTACAATGAGCAGTTCTTC. Translation: CASSLLLAYNEQFF. The chain is built from TRBV5-1 and TRBJ2-1; TRBD2 might be the D (6 bases). CDR1 and CDR2 from the germline V gene are SGHRS and YFSETQ. The CDR3 sequence is 14 residues long. The ends were cut back, 1 base at V and 4 bases at J, with 9 bases in the middle.